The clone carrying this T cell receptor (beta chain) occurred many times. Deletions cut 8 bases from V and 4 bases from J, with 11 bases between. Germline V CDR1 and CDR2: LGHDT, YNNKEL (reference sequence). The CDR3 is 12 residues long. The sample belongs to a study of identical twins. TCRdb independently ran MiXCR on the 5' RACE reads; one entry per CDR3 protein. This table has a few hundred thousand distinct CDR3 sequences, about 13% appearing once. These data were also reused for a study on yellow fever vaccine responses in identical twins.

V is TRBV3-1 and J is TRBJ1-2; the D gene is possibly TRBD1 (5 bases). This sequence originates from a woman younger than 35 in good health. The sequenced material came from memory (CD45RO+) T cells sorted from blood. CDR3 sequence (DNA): TGTGCCAGCGGAGGACAACCCTATGGCTACACCTTC. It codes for CASGGQPYGYTF.